The entry that follows covers one TCR beta chain sequence. Its antigen remains unknown. This entry is derived from a study of Ad26.COV2.S vaccination and SARS-CoV-2 variants. About the study: Within the COV1001 Ad26.COV2.S trial arm, the donor was enrolled. Ad26.COV2.S shots went into the muscle once or twice, 56 days apart.

Clones were read by immunoSEQ multiplex PCR, and TCRdb kept only the in-frame ones, dropping some. The sample has about 330,000 clones, roughly 90% seen once; the top ten hold roughly 6%. Study results and caveats: The breadth of spike-specific CD8+ and CD4+ T cell responses after vaccination was reportedly substantial.

This CDR3 spans 15 amino acids. From germline, CDR1 is SGHAT and CDR2 FQNNGV. V shed 5 bases and J shed 8 bases, with 18 bases lying between them. Regarding treatment: 15 to 20 received Ad26.COV2.S at low or high dose, single or two shots; 5 received placebo; per-sample allocation not given. The samples were gathered on day 63 after the first injection of vaccine or placebo. The sequenced sample was peripheral blood, obtained in a trial of Ad26.COV2.S vaccine versus placebo. The chain couples TRBV11-2 to TRBJ1-4; D unresolved. This TCR derives from a person between 18 and 65 years old who received the Ad26.COV2.S COVID-19 vaccine or a placebo. Written as DNA, the CDR3 is TGTGCCAGCAGCCCCCCCGGGGAGGTTGAAGAAAAACTGTTTTTT. Protein product: CASSPPGEVEEKLFF. The variable domain in full, completed from reference TRBV11-2 and TRBJ1-4, reads EAGVAQSPRYKIIEKRQSVAFWCNPISGHATLYWYQQILGQGPKLLIQFQNNGVVDDSQLPKDRFSAERLKGVDSTLKIQPAKLEDSAVYLCASSPPGEVEEKLFFGSGTQLSVL.